The TCR beta chain under discussion was sequenced for a study of blood T cell repertoires in COVID-19. Study summary: COVID-19 samples, acute and convalescent, were from the United States, Italy and Spain.

Everyone who took part was roughly 18 to 89 years old, and they came from over 20 US areas. Cohort assignment relied on participant-reported clinical history. CDR3 length equals 15 residues. Original methodology: Scientists estimated how many nucleated cells there were by amplifying reference gene primers. Clones were sequenced by immunoSEQ multiplex PCR, and TCRdb holds only the in-frame ones, with some missing. V and J calls and clone size follow that table, whereas D and trimming were derived from the DNA. The table includes 150,000 to 200,000 clones, about 88% detected once. Sequenced: PBMCs or T cells enriched from blood (not recorded which). This TCR derives from a woman in her thirties or forties with acute COVID-19. V is TRBV21-1 and J is TRBJ2-1; TRBD2, the table's D call, was not compared with the DNA. TRBV21-1 corresponds to a pseudogene. Here the CDR3 DNA reads TGTGCCAGCAGCAAAGGAGCGGGAGTGGAAAATGAGCAGTTCTTC. As protein: CASSKGAGVENEQFF.